This is a list of T cell receptor beta chains from one sample in a study of T cells in Graves' hyperthyroidism and ophthalmopathy. TCRdb independently ran MiXCR on the multiplex PCR reads; one entry per CDR3 protein. The sample holds about 350,000 distinct CDR3 sequences, approximately 15% seen once. Sequenced sample: blood. The source of these receptors is a woman in her thirties with Graves' hyperthyroidism. CDR3s include the opening cysteine and the closing phenylalanine or tryptophan. Fields, in order: V gene, D gene, clone size, CDR3 length, J gene, CDR3 protein, CDR3 DNA. A D gene is named only where the DNA matches it firmly. Not every row has a clone size; where given, it reads once, few, many or a size class.

>TRBV7-2|TRBD2|many|16|TRBJ2-5
CASSLAITGGVETQYF
TGTGCCAGCAGCTTAGCGATTACGGGAGGAGTAGAGACCCAGTACTTC
>TRBV7-9|NA|NA|13|TRBJ1-4
CASSLGTVEKLFF
TGTGCCAGCAGCTTAGGGACGGTAGAAAAACTGTTTTTT
>TRBV7-2|TRBD2|many|15|TRBJ2-7
CASSTGLAGTYEQYF
TGTGCCAGCAGTACGGGACTAGCGGGGACCTACGAGCAGTACTTC
>TRBV7-9|NA|few|13|TRBJ2-7
CASSSDSLYEQYF
TGTGCCAGCAGCTCGGACAGCCTCTACGAGCAGTACTTC
>TRBV5-4|NA|NA|16|TRBJ2-2
CASSRKTSRTTGELFF
TGTGCCAGCAGCCGAAAGACGAGTAGGACTACCGGGGAGCTGTTTTTT
>TRBV20-1|TRBD2|NA|15|TRBJ2-5
CSAQAASGDQETQYF
TGCAGTGCCCAGGCGGCTAGCGGGGACCAAGAGACCCAGTACTTC
>TRBV9|TRBD2|many|16|TRBJ2-2
CASSSTSGRAPGELFF
TGTGCCAGCAGTTCAACTAGCGGGAGGGCCCCCGGGGAGCTGTTTTTT
>TRBV2|NA|many|15|TRBJ1-5
CASSETPGTNQPQHF
TGTGCCAGCAGTGAAACCCCGGGGACCAATCAGCCCCAGCATTTT
>TRBV11-2|TRBD1|few|14|TRBJ2-7
CASSFGTAVYEQYF
TGTGCCAGCAGCTTTGGGACAGCGGTCTACGAGCAGTACTTC
>TRBV18|TRBD2|few|15|TRBJ2-7
CASSRLEGGLYEQYF
TGTGCCAGCTCACGACTGGAGGGAGGGTTGTACGAGCAGTACTTC
>TRBV28|TRBD1|many|16|TRBJ2-7
CASSLQPGQGDYEQYF
TGTGCCAGCAGTTTACAACCTGGACAGGGGGACTACGAGCAGTACTTC
>TRBV3-1|TRBD1|few|15|TRBJ2-7
CASSHRGQSSYEQYF
TGTGCCAGCAGCCATCGGGGACAGAGCTCCTACGAGCAGTACTTC
>TRBV27|NA|NA|12|TRBJ2-2
CASKKRTGELFF
TGTGCCAGCAAAAAGAGGACCGGGGAGCTGTTTTTT
>TRBV7-9|NA|few|16|TRBJ2-1
CASSPPRTSSYNEQFF
TGTGCCAGCAGCCCTCCCCGTACAAGCTCCTACAATGAGCAGTTCTTC
>TRBV7-6|NA|NA|14|TRBJ1-3
CASSLGTSGSTIYF
TGTGCCAGCAGTTTAGGGACCTCTGGAAGCACCATATATTTT
>TRBV24-1|TRBD2|few|15|TRBJ2-2
CATSGLATNTGELFF
TGTGCCACCAGTGGACTAGCGACGAACACCGGGGAGCTGTTTTTT
>TRBV28|TRBD2|NA|14|TRBJ2-3
CASRASGKADTQYF
TGTGCCAGCAGGGCTAGCGGCAAGGCGGATACGCAGTATTTT
>TRBV25-1|NA|many|14|TRBJ2-1
CASSGWALVNEQFF
TGTGCCAGCAGTGGGTGGGCGTTAGTCAATGAGCAGTTCTTC
>TRBV11-3|NA|many|13|TRBJ2-5
CASSLHEEETQYF
TGTGCCAGCAGCTTACACGAGGAAGAGACCCAGTACTTC
>TRBV6-1|TRBD2|many|17|TRBJ2-7
CASSLAPSGGLDYEQYF
TGTGCCAGCAGTTTGGCTCCGAGTGGTGGACTAGATTACGAGCAGTACTTC
>TRBV5-4|NA|few|15|TRBJ1-2
CASSLGGPESYGYTF
TGTGCCAGCAGCTTGGGGGGACCGGAAAGCTATGGCTACACCTTC
>TRBV28|NA|many|13|TRBJ1-4
CASSLVSAGKLFF
TGTGCCAGCAGTTTAGTTTCCGCCGGAAAACTGTTTTTT
>TRBV12-3/TRBV12-4|NA|many|15|TRBJ2-2
CASSLSSPSTGELFF
TGTGCCAGCAGTTTAAGTTCTCCCAGCACCGGGGAGCTGTTTTTT
>TRBV3-1|NA|few|15|TRBJ2-7
CASSQDLDESYEQYF
TGTGCCAGCAGCCAAGATCTTGACGAAAGCTACGAGCAGTACTTC
>TRBV10-3|NA|many|16|TRBJ1-1
CAISESIGFLNTEAFF
TGTGCCATCAGTGAGTCGATAGGGTTCCTCAACACTGAAGCTTTCTTT
>TRBV5-1|NA|NA|13|TRBJ1-1
CASSLRPVTEAFF
TGCGCCAGCAGCTTGAGGCCAGTTACTGAAGCTTTCTTT
>TRBV15|NA|few|15|TRBJ1-5
CATSPLYDVDQPQHF
TGTGCCACCAGCCCTTTGTATGATGTAGACCAGCCCCAGCATTTT
>TRBV11-2|NA|many|16|TRBJ1-6
CASSSPGSTVNSPLHF
TGTGCCAGCAGCTCTCCGGGCTCCACAGTCAATTCACCCCTCCACTTT
>TRBV3-2|NA|few|17|TRBJ2-3
CASSQGQGPLVSDTQYF
TGTGCCAGCAGCCAAGGACAGGGTCCCCTCGTGTCGGATACGCAGTATTTT
>TRBV19|NA|NA|15|TRBJ1-1
CASSAKGTPSTEAFF
TGTGCCAGTAGTGCTAAAGGCACCCCGAGTACTGAAGCTTTCTTT
>TRBV2|NA|NA|15|TRBJ2-5
CASSESTGSFKTQYF
TGTGCCAGCAGTGAAAGCACAGGGAGTTTTAAGACCCAGTACTTC
>TRBV28|NA|NA|14|TRBJ1-2
CASRLQGNADGYTF
TGTGCCAGCAGACTCCAGGGGAACGCCGATGGCTACACCTTC
>TRBV12-3/TRBV12-4|NA|many|14|TRBJ1-5
CASSPGTRYQPQHF
TGTGCCAGCAGTCCCGGGACACGTTATCAGCCCCAGCATTTT
>TRBV19|NA|NA|15|TRBJ2-3
CASTEQDASTDTQYF
TGTGCCAGTACGGAACAGGACGCTAGCACAGATACGCAGTATTTT
>TRBV29-1|TRBD2|many|12|TRBJ2-5
CSVSQGREAQYF
TGCAGCGTTTCCCAGGGCCGGGAGGCCCAGTACTTC
>TRBV28|NA|few|10|TRBJ2-7
CASSSREQYF
TGTGCCAGCAGTTCGAGGGAGCAGTACTTC
>TRBV5-1|NA|many|13|TRBJ1-1
CASSFPGSTEAFF
TGCGCCAGCAGCTTCCCCGGGTCCACTGAAGCTTTCTTT
>TRBV7-2|NA|NA|12|TRBJ2-1
CASSSYDNEQFF
TGTGCCAGCAGCTCCTACGACAATGAGCAGTTCTTC
>TRBV7-2|TRBD1|many|14|TRBJ1-1
CASRPGGVFTEAFF
TGTGCCAGCAGGCCAGGGGGGGTTTTCACTGAAGCTTTCTTT
>TRBV20-1|NA|many|14|TRBJ2-7
CSAPGGPLLPEQYF
TGCAGTGCTCCCGGGGGGCCTCTCTTACCCGAGCAGTACTTC
>TRBV10-3|TRBD1|many|18|TRBJ1-1
CAISESPSPGQGAFVAFF
TGTGCCATCAGTGAGTCACCCAGCCCAGGACAGGGGGCGTTTGTAGCTTTCTTT
>TRBV4-1|NA|NA|15|TRBJ2-7
CASSLLRDSYYEQYF
TGCGCCAGCAGCCTTCTTCGGGACTCTTACTACGAGCAGTACTTC
>TRBV4-2|NA|many|14|TRBJ2-7
CASSLGQSSYEQYF
TGTGCCAGCAGCCTCGGGCAGAGCTCCTACGAGCAGTACTTC
>TRBV10-3|TRBD1|many|15|TRBJ1-4
CAISDLPRQGEKLFF
TGTGCCATCAGTGATTTGCCGAGACAGGGAGAAAAACTGTTTTTT
>TRBV3-1|NA|many|15|TRBJ1-1
CASSPGLGGNTEAFF
TGTGCCAGCAGCCCAGGTTTGGGGGGGAACACTGAAGCTTTCTTT
>TRBV2|NA|many|12|TRBJ2-7
CASSGNSYEQYF
TGTGCCAGCAGTGGAAATAGTTACGAGCAGTACTTC
>TRBV4-3|NA|NA|18|TRBJ1-6
CASSQDYPASSYNSPLHF
TGCGCCAGCAGCCAAGACTACCCAGCGTCCTCCTATAATTCACCCCTCCACTTT
>TRBV2|NA|many|16|TRBJ1-2
CASSEGEGLRHYGYTF
TGTGCCAGCAGTGAAGGGGAGGGGTTGCGTCACTATGGCTACACCTTC
>TRBV2|TRBD2|many|14|TRBJ2-7
CAALAGPYPYEQYF
TGTGCCGCCTTAGCGGGTCCTTACCCCTACGAGCAGTACTTC
>TRBV29-1|NA|many|15|TRBJ2-3
CSVVPRGGGTDTQYF
TGCAGCGTTGTCCCGCGGGGCGGCGGGACAGATACGCAGTATTTT
>TRBV4-3|TRBD2|NA|17|TRBJ2-1
CASSQDLAGGPGSEQFF
TGCGCCAGCAGCCAAGATTTAGCGGGAGGGCCGGGGAGTGAGCAGTTCTTC
>TRBV7-9|TRBD1|NA|20|TRBJ2-5
CASSVPGLRDRGIRRETQYF
TGTGCCAGCAGTGTTCCGGGTCTCCGGGACAGGGGGATCCGGCGGGAGACCCAGTACTTC
>TRBV19|NA|NA|16|TRBJ2-1
CASSIVFPLSYNEQFF
TGTGCCAGTAGTATTGTCTTTCCATTATCCTACAATGAGCAGTTCTTC
>TRBV2|TRBD1|many|16|TRBJ1-1
CASRRGTGGANTEAFF
TGTGCCAGCAGGAGGGGGACAGGGGGCGCGAACACTGAAGCTTTCTTT
>TRBV18|TRBD2|many|14|TRBJ2-1
CASSILATHNEQFF
TGTGCCAGCTCAATACTAGCGACTCACAATGAGCAGTTCTTC
>TRBV2|NA|many|17|TRBJ2-1
CASSEAHGGTYYNEQFF
TGTGCCAGCAGTGAAGCGCATGGCGGGACCTACTACAATGAGCAGTTCTTC
>TRBV2|TRBD2|many|18|TRBJ2-1
CASSEDAPSGTPYNEQFF
TGTGCCAGCAGTGAAGATGCGCCTAGCGGGACTCCTTACAATGAGCAGTTCTTC
>TRBV29-1|NA|many|13|TRBJ1-1
CSVAQVMNTEAFF
TGCAGCGTAGCACAGGTTATGAACACTGAAGCTTTCTTT
>TRBV20-1|TRBD1|many|14|TRBJ2-7
CSAQDRESAYEQYF
TGCAGTGCTCAGGACAGGGAAAGCGCCTACGAGCAGTACTTC